One and the same sample provided the 27 T cell receptor beta chains below, sequenced in a study of regulatory T cells in long-lasting Graves disease. Sequencing libraries for TCR beta were prepared with iRepertoire HTBI primers and Arm-PCR of CDR3 regions. TCRdb redid the calling of the multiplex PCR reads with MiXCR, one entry per CDR3 protein. The sample yields about 460,000 distinct CDR3 sequences, 14% seen once. Time point defined: newly diagnosed GD, antithyroid drugs for less than 3 months. RNA isolated from PBMCs was used to make the TCR library. The sample also formed part of further work on T cells in Graves' hyperthyroidism and ophthalmopathy.

The specimen comprised peripheral blood mononuclear cells (PBMCs), sampled at new diagnosis, from a patient treated with antithyroid drugs. All receptors come from a woman aged 45 to 65 with Graves disease.

Points on this clonotype: At one end the junction does not follow the germline gene, possibly because of a read error. The rearrangement joins TRBV28 to TRBJ2-7, with TRBD1 matching 7 bases. Germline CDR1 MDHEN, CDR2 SYDVKM. The length of the CDR3 is 12 residues. CDR3 bases: TGTGTCAGCAGGACAGGTGCCTACGAGCAGTACTTC. Protein product: CVSRTGAYEQYF.

V gene TRBV9 combines with J gene TRBJ2-1; a possible D gene is TRBD2 (7 bases). This CDR3 is 19 amino acids long. CDR1 is SGDLS and CDR2 is YYNGEE in the germline V gene. The ends were cut back, 0 bases at V and 7 bases at J, with 26 bases in the middle. CDR3 DNA sequence: TGTGCCAGCAGCGTAGGTTCGGGGGGCCGGGACTACTTGCTAAATGAGCAGTTCTTC. Translating gives CASSVGSGGRDYLLNEQFF.

A few counts support this clonotype. The CDR3 DNA is TGCAGTGCTAGAGATCCCGCCGATGCGTGGGTGGAGCAGTACTTC. Translating it yields CSARDPADAWVEQYF. The chain is built from TRBV20-1 and TRBJ2-7, with D unresolved. Trimming stripped 0 bases from V and 7 bases from J, with 19 bases between. There are 15 residues in the CDR3. CDR1 and CDR2 (germline): DFQATT, SNEGSKA (reference sequence).

This clonotype was observed at least ten times. The chain employs TRBV2 and TRBJ2-5; TRBD1 aligns across 11 bases. The CDR3 consists of 14 residues. V trimming: 5 bases; J trimming: 4 bases; junction bases outside the gene matches: 3. The germline V gene has CDR1 SNHLY and CDR2 FYNNEI. The DNA for the CDR3 is TGTGCCAGCAGTCCGGACAGGGGGCTAGAGACCCAGTACTTC. It encodes CASSPDRGLETQYF. Full variable domain (missing parts from reference TRBV2 and TRBJ2-5): EPEVTQTPSHQVTQMGQEVILRCVPISNHLYFYWYRQILGQKVEFLVSFYNNEISEKSEIFDDQFSVERPDGSNFTLKIRSTKLEDSAMYFCASSPDRGLETQYFGPGTRLLVL.

Many counts were recorded for this clonotype. The rearrangement links TRBV2 to TRBJ2-2, with unresolved D. The length of the CDR3 is 16 residues. The V and J ends lost 3 bases and 0 bases respectively, with 11 bases between them. Germline V gene lookup returns CDR1 SNHLY and CDR2 FYNNEI. CDR3 DNA sequence: TGTGCCAGCAGTGATGTGGGCGGTTCGAACACCGGGGAGCTGTTTTTT. This gives the protein CASSDVGGSNTGELFF.

This clonotype came up a few times. This chain links TRBV10-2 with TRBJ2-2; 7 bases map to TRBD2. Trimming at V came to 10 bases and at J to 4 bases, leaving 15 bases not matched to a gene. Germline lookup yields CDR1 WSHSY and CDR2 SAAADI. This CDR3 is built from 16 residues. CDR3 protein: CAIRTSLASGTGELFF. CDR3 in DNA: TGCGCCATCCGAACCTCCCTGGCTAGCGGCACCGGGGAGCTGTTTTTT.

The chain carries TRBV9 and TRBJ2-3; no clear D gene. The CDR3 extends over 16 amino acids. The germline V gene encodes CDR1 SGDLS and CDR2 YYNGEE. Deletions cut 0 bases from V and 1 base from J, with 12 bases between. CDR3 in amino acids: CASSVEEQRGTDTQYF. CDR3 DNA sequence: TGTGCCAGCAGCGTAGAAGAGCAACGGGGCACAGATACGCAGTATTTT.

This clonotype was seen many times. The J gene is TRBJ2-3, the V gene TRBV12-3 or TRBV12-4; D remains unclear. The CDR3 length is 12 residues. Trimming removed 3 bases at V and 4 bases at J, with 5 bases between. CDR3 in amino acids: CASSFYADTQYF. DNA for the CDR3: TGTGCCAGCAGTTTTTACGCAGATACGCAGTATTTT.

The chain links TRBV24-1 to TRBJ2-1; 7 nucleotides agree with TRBD1. The germline V gene has CDR1 KGHDR and CDR2 SFDVKD. CDR3 size: 12 residues. Trimming cost V 8 bases and J 8 bases; bases outside gene matches: 5. The CDR3 DNA reads as TGTGCCACCACCGGAGACAGGGATGAGCAGTTCTTC. Encoded protein: CATTGDRDEQFF.

This chain uses TRBV7-2 with TRBJ1-1; no firm D call. The length of the CDR3 is 14 residues. V was trimmed by 0 bases and J by 3 bases, leaving 8 bases between them. Germline lookup yields CDR1 SGHTA and CDR2 FQGNSA. The DNA of the CDR3 is TGTGCCAGCAGCTTAGCCGCCAGACACACTGAAGCTTTCTTT. This encodes CASSLAARHTEAFF.

This clonotype was counted many times. This chain joins TRBV29-1 and TRBJ2-5; 8 positions match TRBD1. The CDR3 consists of 15 residues. J gave up 4 bases and V 2 bases, and 9 bases lay outside the gene matches. Germline-derived CDR1 and CDR2 are SQVTM and ANQGSEA. CDR3 region: CSVESRQGASETQYF. The CDR3 DNA reads as TGCAGCGTTGAAAGTCGCCAGGGGGCATCAGAGACCCAGTACTTC.

The table lists this clonotype with many counts. The CDR3 loop reads CAISESGRFSDTQYF. The CDR3 DNA follows: TGTGCCATCAGTGAGAGCGGGAGGTTTTCAGATACGCAGTATTTT. The chain couples TRBV10-3 to TRBJ2-3; 9 nucleotides align to TRBD2. The CDR3 runs 15 residues. Losses at the gene ends were 2 bases for V and 4 bases for J; bases not matched to a gene: 4. Looked up from germline, CDR1 is ENHRY and CDR2 is SYGVKD.

As concerns this clonotype: Being one base from a much bigger clone, this may be a read error. The chain uses TRBV7-2 and TRBJ2-7; the match to TRBD1 covers 9 bases. The length of the CDR3 is 17 residues. In germline, CDR1 is SGHTA, CDR2 FQGNSA. DNA for the CDR3: TGTGCCAGCAGCTTCGCTAGGCAGGGACAGGGTGCCTACGAGCGGTACTTC. This codes for CASSFARQGQGAYERYF.

This clonotype appeared a few times. V and J are TRBV24-1 and TRBJ2-1; 9 bases align to TRBD1. The CDR3 length is 16 residues. Germline V gene lookup returns CDR1 KGHDR and CDR2 SFDVKD. V shed 3 bases, J shed 6 bases, and the junction held 8 bases outside the gene matches. The CDR3, as DNA: TGTGCCACCAGTGATCCGGGACAGGGAAAGGGCAATGAGCAGTTCTTC. Translation: CATSDPGQGKGNEQFF.

V gene TRBV9 combines with J gene TRBJ2-1, with 11 bases fitting TRBD2. Germline V lookup: CDR1 SGDLS, CDR2 YYNGEE. This CDR3 has 18 amino acids. V was clipped by 0 bases and J by 4 bases; unmatched bases: 9. The CDR3 loop is CASSVGPLTSGAYNEQFF. CDR3 nucleotides: TGTGCCAGCAGCGTAGGCCCTCTGACTAGCGGGGCTTACAATGAGCAGTTCTTC.

The rearrangement uses TRBV5-6 and TRBJ2-3; 12 bases align to TRBD2. V dropped 4 bases and J dropped 11; count of bases not matched to a gene: 11. CDR1 is SGHDT and CDR2 is YYEEEE in the germline V gene. This CDR3 contains 15 residues. The chain's CDR3 is CASSPWTSGVVLQYF. The CDR3 bases are TGTGCCAGCAGCCCTTGGACTAGCGGGGTAGTGTTGCAGTATTTT.

V and J are TRBV4-2 and TRBJ1-2; a weak D match, TRBD1 (6 bases). Trimming stripped 4 bases from V and 3 bases from J, with 18 bases between. This CDR3 spans 16 amino acids. Germline CDR1 LGHNA, CDR2 YNFKEQ. CDR3 DNA sequence: TGTGCCAGCAGCCCAGACAGGTGTACCTACTACTATGGCTACACCTTC. Translation: CASSPDRCTYYYGYTF.

As regards this clonotype: Only one base separates this from a far larger clonotype, so it likely reflects a read error. The chain combines TRBV2 with TRBJ2-7; D gene ambiguous. V lost 6 bases, J lost 5 bases, and 17 bases lay in between. Germline V CDR1 and CDR2: SNHLY, FYNNEI. This CDR3 spans 14 amino acids. CDR3 sequence: CASSRPPSLHEQYF. CDR3 in DNA: TGTGCCAGCAGCCGCCCCCCCAGCTTGCACGAGCAGTACTTC. Variable domain in full (rest from reference TRBV2 and TRBJ2-7): EPEVTQTPSHQVTQMGQEVILRCVPISNHLYFYWYRQILGQKVEFLVSFYNNEISEKSEIFDDQFSVERPDGSNFTLKIRSTKLEDSAMYFCASSRPPSLHEQYFGPGTRLTVT.

The chain has TRBV30 and TRBJ1-6; TRBD1 is a possible D gene (6 bases). The CDR3 runs 13 residues. Germline assignment: CDR1 GTSNPN and CDR2 SVGIG (reference sequence). V lost 1 base and J 7 bases, leaving 8 bases between the germline ends. The CDR3, as DNA: TGTGCCTGGAGTGGGGGGCTAAATTCACCCCTCCACTTT. Its translation: CAWSGGLNSPLHF.

The table lists this clonotype with many counts. This chain connects TRBV28 to TRBJ2-4, with D maybe TRBD1 (5 bases). The CDR3 loop spans 14 amino acids. Germline CDR1 reads MDHEN; CDR2 reads SYDVKM. The V gene lost 3 bases and the J gene lost 8 bases, with 14 bases spanning the gap. This chain's CDR3 is CASSFLGARYIQYF. Here the CDR3 DNA reads TGTGCCAGCAGTTTTCTAGGGGCGAGGTACATTCAGTACTTC.

This clonotype was recorded at least ten times. The rearrangement uses TRBV6-1 and TRBJ1-1; D is unresolved. The CDR3 is 11 amino acids. With 7 bases removed from V and 3 bases from J, the gap between germline ends came to 6 bases. CDR1 and CDR2 (germline): MNHNS, SASEGT. The CDR3 is CASNFYTEAFF. The CDR3 DNA reads TGTGCCAGCAACTTTTACACTGAAGCTTTCTTT.

This clonotype was detected many times. The V call is TRBV10-3, the J call TRBJ2-7; 8 nucleotides align to TRBD1. Germline V gene lookup returns CDR1 ENHRY and CDR2 SYGVKD. The V and J ends lost 10 bases and 5 bases, in that order; junction bases with no gene match: 16. The CDR3 runs 15 residues. The CDR3 loop reads CATSSEKTGANEQYF. The CDR3 coding sequence is TGTGCCACCAGCAGTGAGAAGACAGGGGCCAACGAGCAGTACTTC.

The genes are TRBV4-1 and TRBJ1-5, with D perhaps matching TRBD1 (6 bases). The V gene lost 3 bases and the J gene lost 7 bases, with 19 bases spanning the gap. Per germline, CDR1 MGHRA and CDR2 YSYEKL. CDR3 size: 16 residues. CDR3 sequence: CASSQLQGIAGQPQHF. CDR3 bases: TGCGCCAGCAGCCAGTTACAGGGAATCGCAGGCCAGCCCCAGCATTTT.

The gene calls are TRBV7-9 and TRBJ2-1; TRBD2 matches 11 bases. Unmatched junction bases numbered 11, after V lost 5 bases and J lost 2 bases. The germline V gene has CDR1 SEHNR and CDR2 FQNEAQ (reference sequence). CDR3 length: 18 residues. CDR3 loop: CASSPTPLSGRAYNEQFF. DNA for the CDR3: TGTGCCAGCAGCCCAACACCCCTTAGCGGGAGGGCCTACAATGAGCAGTTCTTC.

The chain has TRBV5-1 and TRBJ2-3; D call uncertain. V lost 4 bases to trimming and J lost 0 bases, with 21 bases between them. Germline V CDR1 and CDR2: SGHRS, YFSETQ. This CDR3 spans 18 amino acids. The CDR3 here is CASSLTQEGISSTDTQYF. CDR3 bases: TGCGCCAGCAGCCTAACTCAAGAAGGGATATCTAGCACAGATACGCAGTATTTT.

The chain combines TRBV5-1 with TRBJ1-4; D possibly corresponds to TRBD1 (6 bases). Trimming shortened V by 4 bases and J by 0 bases, and 13 bases separated the two germline ends. CDR1 and CDR2 (germline): SGHRS, YFSETQ. This CDR3 region has 16 residues. The DNA for the CDR3 is TGCGCCAGCAGCAGTACAGGGACCGCAACTAATGAAAAACTGTTTTTT. Its protein product is CASSSTGTATNEKLFF.

Points on this clonotype: Relative to the germline gene, one junction end is altered; a read error may explain this. The chain employs TRBV25-1 and TRBJ1-4, with 7 bases identical to TRBD1. The CDR3 spans 14 residues. CDR1 is MGHDK, CDR2 SYGVNS, per germline. CDR3: CASGDGTANEKLFF. The CDR3 DNA follows: TGTGCCAGCGGTGACGGGACAGCTAATGAAAAACTGTTTTTT.